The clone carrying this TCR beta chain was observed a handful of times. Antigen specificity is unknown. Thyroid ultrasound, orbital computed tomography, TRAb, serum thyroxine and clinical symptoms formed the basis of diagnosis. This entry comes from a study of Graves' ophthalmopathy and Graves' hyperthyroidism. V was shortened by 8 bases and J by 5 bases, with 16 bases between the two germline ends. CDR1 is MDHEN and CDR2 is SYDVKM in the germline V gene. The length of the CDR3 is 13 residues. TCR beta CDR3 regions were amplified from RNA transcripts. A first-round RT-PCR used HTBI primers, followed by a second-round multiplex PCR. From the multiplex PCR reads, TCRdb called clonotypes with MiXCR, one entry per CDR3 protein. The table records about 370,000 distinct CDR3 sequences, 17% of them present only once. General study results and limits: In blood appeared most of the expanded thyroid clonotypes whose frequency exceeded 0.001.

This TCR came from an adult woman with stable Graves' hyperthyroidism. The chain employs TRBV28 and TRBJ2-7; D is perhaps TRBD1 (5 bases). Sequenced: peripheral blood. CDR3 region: CASAPQGWDEQYF. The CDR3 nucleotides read TGTGCCAGCGCCCCCCAGGGTTGGGACGAGCAGTACTTC.